The TCR beta chain under discussion was sequenced for a study of blood T cell repertoires in COVID-19. About the research overall: COVID-19 samples collected from the United States, Italy and Spain covered acute and convalescent phases. The analysed material was cDNA or gDNA that came from T cells, B-cell-depleted T cells, or PBMCs.

Original processing notes: By means of reference gene primer amplification, nucleated cell counts were estimated. TCRdb's copy holds only in-frame clones and misses some; the assay was immunoSEQ multiplex PCR. The D gene and trimming were derived from the DNA, and the V and J assignments and clone size from that table. The sample consists of tens of thousands of clones, about four fifths of them appearing once. This CDR3 spans 13 amino acids. Germline V gene data show CDR1 as SSHAT and CDR2 as FNYEAQ (reference sequence). The germline V and J ends were trimmed by 5 bases and 6 bases, with 14 bases remaining between them.

The J gene is TRBJ2-7, the V gene TRBV7-7, with a weak D call TRBD1 (5 bases). The TCR comes from an older woman with acute or convalescent COVID-19. The sample comprised peripheral blood. The CDR3 region is CASSPSRRGEQYF. CDR3 sequence (DNA): TGTGCCAGCAGCCCGAGCCGTAGGGGCGAGCAGTACTTC.